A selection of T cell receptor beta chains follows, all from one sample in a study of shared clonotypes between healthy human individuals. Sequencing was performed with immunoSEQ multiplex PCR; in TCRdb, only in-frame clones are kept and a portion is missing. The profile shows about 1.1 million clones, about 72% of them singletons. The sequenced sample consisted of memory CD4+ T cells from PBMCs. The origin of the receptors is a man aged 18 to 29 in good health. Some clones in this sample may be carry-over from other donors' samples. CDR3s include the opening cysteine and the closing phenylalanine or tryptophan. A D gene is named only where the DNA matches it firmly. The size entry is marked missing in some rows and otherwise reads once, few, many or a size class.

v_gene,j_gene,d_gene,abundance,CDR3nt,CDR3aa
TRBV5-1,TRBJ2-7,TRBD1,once,TGCGCCAGCAGCAGGGGGCCCGCGGACGAGCAGTACTTC,CASSRGPADEQYF
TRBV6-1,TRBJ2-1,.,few,TGTGCCAGCAGTGAGCAGGGCAGGCAGTTCTTC,CASSEQGRQFF
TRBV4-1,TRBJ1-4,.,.,TGCGCCAGCAGCCAAGTAAGAAGGAGGGGGAATGAAAAACTGTTTTTT,CASSQVRRRGNEKLFF
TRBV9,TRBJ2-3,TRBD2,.,TGTGCCAGCAGCCCGGGACTAGATTCGTTCAATACGCAGTATTTT,CASSPGLDSFNTQYF
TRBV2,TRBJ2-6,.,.,TGTGCCAGCAGCTACGCGGCACTTGGGGCCAACGTCCTGACTTTC,CASSYAALGANVLTF
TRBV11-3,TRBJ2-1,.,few,TGTGCCAGCAGCTTAGACCCACTCAATGAGCAGTTCTTC,CASSLDPLNEQFF
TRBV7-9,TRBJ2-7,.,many,TGTGCCAGCAGCGCCCTGGGGGGACAGCGGACGAGCGAGCAGTACTTC,CASSALGGQRTSEQYF
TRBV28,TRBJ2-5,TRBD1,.,TGTGCCAGCAGCCTAGGACAGGGGAGGTTTGAGACCCAGTACTTC,CASSLGQGRFETQYF
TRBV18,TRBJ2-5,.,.,TGTGCCAGCTCACTGGGACTTCGGGAGACCCAGTACTTC,CASSLGLRETQYF
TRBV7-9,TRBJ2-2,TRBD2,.,TGTGCCAGCAGCCGAGGAGGGACTAGCGGGCCCGGGGAGCTGTTTTTT,CASSRGGTSGPGELFF
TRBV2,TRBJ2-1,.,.,TGTGCCAGCAGTACAGGGTTCAATGAGCAGTTCTTC,CASSTGFNEQFF
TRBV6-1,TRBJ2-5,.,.,TGTGCCAGCAGAGTCCCGGGCCTGGAGACCCAGTACTTC,CASRVPGLETQYF
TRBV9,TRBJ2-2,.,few,TGTGCCAGCAGCCAGCGTAGAGGGCAGGGGACGAACACCGGGGAGCTGTTTTTT,CASSQRRGQGTNTGELFF
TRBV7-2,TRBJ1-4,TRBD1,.,TGTGCCAGCAGCTTGGACAGGGGGCGGGAAAAACTGTTTTTT,CASSLDRGREKLFF
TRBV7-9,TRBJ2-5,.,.,TGTGCCAGCAGCTCCCGATGGACCCAGTACTTC,CASSSRWTQYF
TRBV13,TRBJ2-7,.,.,TGTGCCAGCAGCTTAGGGAGCGGGCTAGGCTACGAGCAGTACTTC,CASSLGSGLGYEQYF
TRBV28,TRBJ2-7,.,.,TGTGCCAGCAGTTTAGGGGACGCGGGCCCTGACGAGCAGTACTTC,CASSLGDAGPDEQYF
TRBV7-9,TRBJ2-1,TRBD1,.,TGTGCCAGCATTGGGACAGGGACCTACAATGAGCAGTTCTTC,CASIGTGTYNEQFF
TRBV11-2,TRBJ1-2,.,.,TGTGCCAGCAGCTTACAACCTCCGCCGCTCTATGGCTACACCTTC,CASSLQPPPLYGYTF
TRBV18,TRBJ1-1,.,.,TGTGCCAGCTCACCGGGGCGGGTGCGGAACACTGAAGCTTTCTTT,CASSPGRVRNTEAFF
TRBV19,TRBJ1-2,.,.,TGTGCCAGTGGGACCGGGACCTATGGCTACACCTTC,CASGTGTYGYTF
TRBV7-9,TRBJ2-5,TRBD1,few,TGTGCCAGCAGCTTTGAGGGGGCAGTGGAGACCCAGTACTTC,CASSFEGAVETQYF
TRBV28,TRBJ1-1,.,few,TGTGCCAGCAGCCGGGAGACTGAAGCTTTCTTT,CASSRETEAFF
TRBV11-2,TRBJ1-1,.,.,TGTGCCAGCAGCTTCAGCGGAGGGGGGACTGAAGCTTTCTTT,CASSFSGGGTEAFF
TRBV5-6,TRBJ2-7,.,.,TGTGCCAGCAGCTTGAGTGGTTACGAGCAGTACTTC,CASSLSGYEQYF
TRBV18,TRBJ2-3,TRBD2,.,TGTGCCAGCTCACTTCGAGCCACTAGCGGGAGTAGCACAGATACGCAGTATTTT,CASSLRATSGSSTDTQYF
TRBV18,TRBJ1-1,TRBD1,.,TGTGCCAGCTCACCCGACAGGGGGCAGGGCACTGAAGCTTTCTTT,CASSPDRGQGTEAFF
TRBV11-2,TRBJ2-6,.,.,TGTGCCAGCAGCTCATCTTGGGATGGGGCCAACGTCCTGACTTTC,CASSSSWDGANVLTF
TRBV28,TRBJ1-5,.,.,TGTGCCAGCAGTTTATCGTCCCGCACCCAGCATTTT,CASSLSSRTQHF
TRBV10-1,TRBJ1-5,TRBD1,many,TGCGCCAGGCAGGACAGGGAGACAGAGAGTTATAGCAATCAGCCCCAGCATTTT,CARQDRETESYSNQPQHF
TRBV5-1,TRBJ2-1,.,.,TGCGCCAGCAGCTTGGGGCAGGGCTACAATGAGCAGTTCTTC,CASSLGQGYNEQFF
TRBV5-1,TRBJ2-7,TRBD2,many,TGCGCCAGCAGCTTGGCCGGGGGACTAGCCTACGAGCAGTACTTC,CASSLAGGLAYEQYF
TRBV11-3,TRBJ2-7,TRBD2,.,TGTGCCAGCATCGCACCCGGGACTAGACACGAGCAGTACTTC,CASIAPGTRHEQYF
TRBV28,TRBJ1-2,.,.,TGTGCCAGCAGGGGGGGGTCCCACAATCCAGACACCTTC,CASRGGSHNPDTF
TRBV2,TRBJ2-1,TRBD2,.,TGTGCCAGCAGTGAAGGTGGGACTAGCGGGAAACCTAAGCAGTTCTTC,CASSEGGTSGKPKQFF